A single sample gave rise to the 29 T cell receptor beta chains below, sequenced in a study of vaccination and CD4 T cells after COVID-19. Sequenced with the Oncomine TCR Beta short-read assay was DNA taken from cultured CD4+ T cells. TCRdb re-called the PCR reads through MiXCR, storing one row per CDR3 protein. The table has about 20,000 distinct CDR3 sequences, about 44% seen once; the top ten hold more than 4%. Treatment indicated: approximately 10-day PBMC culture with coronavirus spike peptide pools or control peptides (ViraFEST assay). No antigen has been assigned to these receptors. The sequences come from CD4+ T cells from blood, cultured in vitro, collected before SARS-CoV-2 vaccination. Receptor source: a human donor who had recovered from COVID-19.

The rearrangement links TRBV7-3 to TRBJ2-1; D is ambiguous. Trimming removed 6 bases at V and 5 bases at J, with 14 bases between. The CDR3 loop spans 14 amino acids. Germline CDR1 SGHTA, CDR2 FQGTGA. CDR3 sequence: CASSQVASNNEQFF. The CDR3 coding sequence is TGTGCCAGCAGTCAGGTGGCCTCAAACAATGAGCAGTTCTTC.

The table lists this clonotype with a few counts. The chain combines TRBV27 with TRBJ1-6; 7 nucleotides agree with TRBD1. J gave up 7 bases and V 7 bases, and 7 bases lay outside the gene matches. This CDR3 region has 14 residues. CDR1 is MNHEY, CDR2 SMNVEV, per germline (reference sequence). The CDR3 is CASKNRGNNSPLHF. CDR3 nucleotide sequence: TGTGCCAGCAAGAACAGGGGTAACAATTCACCCCTCCACTTT.

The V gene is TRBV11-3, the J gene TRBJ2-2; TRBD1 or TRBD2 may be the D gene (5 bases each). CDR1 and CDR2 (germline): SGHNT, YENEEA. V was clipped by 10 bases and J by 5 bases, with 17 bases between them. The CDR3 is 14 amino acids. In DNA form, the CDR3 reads TGTGCCACCACCCGTACGGGGCGGACCGGGGAGCTGTTTTTT. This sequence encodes CATTRTGRTGELFF.

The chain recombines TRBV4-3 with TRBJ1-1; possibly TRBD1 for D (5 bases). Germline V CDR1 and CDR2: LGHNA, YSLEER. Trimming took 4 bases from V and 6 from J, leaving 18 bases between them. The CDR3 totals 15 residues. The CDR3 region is CASSRAGEGLSEAFF. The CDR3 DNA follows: TGCGCCAGCAGCCGAGCTGGGGAGGGGCTTTCTGAAGCTTTCTTT.

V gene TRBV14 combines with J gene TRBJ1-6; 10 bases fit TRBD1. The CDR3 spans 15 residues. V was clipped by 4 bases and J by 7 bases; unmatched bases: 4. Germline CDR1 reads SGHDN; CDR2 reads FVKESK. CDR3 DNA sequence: TGTGCCAGCAGCCTCGGGACAGGGGTGAATTCACCCCTCCACTTT. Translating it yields CASSLGTGVNSPLHF. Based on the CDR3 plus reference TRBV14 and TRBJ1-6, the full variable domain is EAGVTQFPSHSVIEKGQTVTLRCDPISGHDNLYWYRRVMGKEIKFLLHFVKESKQDESGMPNNRFLAERTGGTYSTLKVQPAELEDSGVYFCASSLGTGVNSPLHFGNGTRLTVT.

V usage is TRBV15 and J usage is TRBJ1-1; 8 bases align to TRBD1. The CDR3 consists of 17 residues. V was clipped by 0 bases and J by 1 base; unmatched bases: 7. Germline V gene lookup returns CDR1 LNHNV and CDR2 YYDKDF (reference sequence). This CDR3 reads CATSRDFAGGRNTEAFF. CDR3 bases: TGTGCCACCAGCAGAGACTTTGCAGGGGGCAGGAACACTGAAGCTTTCTTT.

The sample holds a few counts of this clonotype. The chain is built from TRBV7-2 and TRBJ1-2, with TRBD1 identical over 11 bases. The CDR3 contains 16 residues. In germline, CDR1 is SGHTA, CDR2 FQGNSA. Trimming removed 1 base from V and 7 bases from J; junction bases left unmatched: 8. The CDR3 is CASSLDWDRGNSGYTF. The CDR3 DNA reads TGTGCCAGCAGCTTAGACTGGGACAGGGGGAATAGTGGCTACACCTTC.

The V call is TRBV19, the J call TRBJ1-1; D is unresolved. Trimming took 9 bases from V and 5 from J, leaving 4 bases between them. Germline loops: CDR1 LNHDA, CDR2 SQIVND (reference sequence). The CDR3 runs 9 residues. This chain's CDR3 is CARTTEAFF. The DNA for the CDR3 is TGTGCCAGAACGACTGAAGCTTTCTTT. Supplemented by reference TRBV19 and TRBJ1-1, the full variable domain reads DGGITQSPKYLFRKEGQNVTLSCEQNLNHDAMYWYRQDPGQGLRLIYYSQIVNDFQKGDIAEGYSVSREKKESFPLTVTSAQKNPTAFYLCARTTEAFFGQGTRLTVV.

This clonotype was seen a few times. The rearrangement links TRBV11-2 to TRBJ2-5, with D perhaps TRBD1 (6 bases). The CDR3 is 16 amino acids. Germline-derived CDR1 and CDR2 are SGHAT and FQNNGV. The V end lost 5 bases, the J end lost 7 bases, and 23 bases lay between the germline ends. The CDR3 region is CASSPGRPTGGSTQYF. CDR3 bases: TGTGCCAGCAGCCCCGGACGACCGACAGGCGGTTCGACCCAGTACTTC.

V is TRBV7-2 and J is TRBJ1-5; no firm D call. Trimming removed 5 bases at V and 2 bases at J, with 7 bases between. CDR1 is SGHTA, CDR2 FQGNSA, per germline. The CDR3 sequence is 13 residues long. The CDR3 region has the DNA TGTGCCAGCAGCCCAGACCGCAATCAGCCCCAGCATTTT. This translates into CASSPDRNQPQHF. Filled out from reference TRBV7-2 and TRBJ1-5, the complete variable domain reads GAGVSQSPSNKVTEKGKDVELRCDPISGHTALYWYRQSLGQGLEFLIYFQGNSAPDKSGLPSDRFSAERTGGSVSTLTIQRTQQEDSAVYLCASSPDRNQPQHFGDGTRLSIL.

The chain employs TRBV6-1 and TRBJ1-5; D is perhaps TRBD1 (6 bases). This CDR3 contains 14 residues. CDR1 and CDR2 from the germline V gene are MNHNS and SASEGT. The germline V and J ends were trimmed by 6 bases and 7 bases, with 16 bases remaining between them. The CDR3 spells CASRDSILSQPQHF. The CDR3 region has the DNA TGTGCCAGCAGGGACAGTATCCTATCGCAGCCCCAGCATTTT.

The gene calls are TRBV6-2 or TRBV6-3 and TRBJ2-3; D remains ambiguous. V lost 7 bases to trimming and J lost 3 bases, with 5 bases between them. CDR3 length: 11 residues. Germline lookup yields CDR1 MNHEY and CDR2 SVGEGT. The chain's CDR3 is CASKNTDTQYF. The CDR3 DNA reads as TGTGCCAGCAAAAATACAGATACGCAGTATTTT.

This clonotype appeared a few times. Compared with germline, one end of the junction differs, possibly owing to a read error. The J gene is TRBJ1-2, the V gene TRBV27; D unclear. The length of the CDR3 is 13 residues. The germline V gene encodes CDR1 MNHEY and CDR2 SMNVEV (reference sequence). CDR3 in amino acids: CASSLSIHQSRRF. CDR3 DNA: TGTGCCAGCAGTTTATCCATCCATCAGTCGAGACGCTTC.

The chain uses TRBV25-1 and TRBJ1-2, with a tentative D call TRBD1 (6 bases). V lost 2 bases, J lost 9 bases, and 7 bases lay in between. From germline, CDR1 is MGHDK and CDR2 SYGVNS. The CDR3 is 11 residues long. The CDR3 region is CASSETGRYTF. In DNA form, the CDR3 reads TGTGCCAGCAGTGAAACAGGGCGCTACACCTTC.

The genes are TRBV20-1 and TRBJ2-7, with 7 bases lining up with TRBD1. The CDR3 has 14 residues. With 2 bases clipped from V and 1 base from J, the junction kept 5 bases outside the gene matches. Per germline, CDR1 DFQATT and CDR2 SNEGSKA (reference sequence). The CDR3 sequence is CSARPPGQSYEQYF. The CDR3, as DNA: TGCAGTGCTAGACCCCCGGGACAGTCCTACGAGCAGTACTTC.

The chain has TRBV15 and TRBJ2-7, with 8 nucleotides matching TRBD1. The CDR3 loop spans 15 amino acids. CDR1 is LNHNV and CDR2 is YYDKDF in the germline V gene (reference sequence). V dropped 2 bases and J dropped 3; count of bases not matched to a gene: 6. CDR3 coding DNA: TGTGCCACCAGCAGATCTAGACAGGGGTTCTACGAGCAGTACTTC. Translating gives CATSRSRQGFYEQYF.

CDR3 sequence (DNA): TGTGCCAGCAGCGGTGGAGGTGTAAGTGGCAGAGAAACTTTCTATGGCTACACCTTC. Translated: CASSGGGVSGRETFYGYTF. The J gene is TRBJ1-2, the V gene TRBV11-2; D call uncertain. The germline V and J ends were trimmed by 5 bases and 4 bases, with 29 bases remaining between them. Per the germline V gene, CDR1 is SGHAT and CDR2 is FQNNGV. The CDR3 consists of 19 residues.

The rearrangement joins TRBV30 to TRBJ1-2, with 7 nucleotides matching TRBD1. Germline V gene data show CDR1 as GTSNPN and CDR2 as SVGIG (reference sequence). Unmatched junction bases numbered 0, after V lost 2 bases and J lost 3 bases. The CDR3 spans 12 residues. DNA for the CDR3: TGTGCCTGGAGTAGGGGGCACTATGGCTACACCTTC. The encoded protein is CAWSRGHYGYTF.

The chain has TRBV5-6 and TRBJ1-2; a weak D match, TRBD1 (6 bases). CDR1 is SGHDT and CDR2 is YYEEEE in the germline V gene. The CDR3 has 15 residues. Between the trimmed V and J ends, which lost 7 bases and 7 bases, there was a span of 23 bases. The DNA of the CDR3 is TGTGCCAGCGGGCGTAGGGACACGAAGTATAGTGGCTACACCTTC. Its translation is CASGRRDTKYSGYTF.

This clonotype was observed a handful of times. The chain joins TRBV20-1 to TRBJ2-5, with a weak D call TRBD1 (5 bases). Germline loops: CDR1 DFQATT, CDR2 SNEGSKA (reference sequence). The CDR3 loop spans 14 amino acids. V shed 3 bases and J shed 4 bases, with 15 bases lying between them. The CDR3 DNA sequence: TGCAGTGCTAGTGGTCAAATGGGGCTAGAGACCCAGTACTTC. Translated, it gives CSASGQMGLETQYF.

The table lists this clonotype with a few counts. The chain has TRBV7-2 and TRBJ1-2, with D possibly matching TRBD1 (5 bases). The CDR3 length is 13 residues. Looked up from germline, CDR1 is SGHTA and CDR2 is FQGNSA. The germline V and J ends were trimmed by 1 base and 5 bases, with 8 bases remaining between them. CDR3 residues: CASSLDGGYGYTF. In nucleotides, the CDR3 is TGTGCCAGCAGCTTAGATGGGGGGTATGGCTACACCTTC.

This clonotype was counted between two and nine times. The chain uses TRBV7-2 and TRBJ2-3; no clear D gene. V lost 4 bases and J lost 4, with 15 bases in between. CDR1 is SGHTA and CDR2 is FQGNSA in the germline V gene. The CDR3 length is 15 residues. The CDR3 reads CASSYGDFGADTQYF. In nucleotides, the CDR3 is TGTGCCAGCAGCTATGGCGATTTTGGCGCAGATACGCAGTATTTT.

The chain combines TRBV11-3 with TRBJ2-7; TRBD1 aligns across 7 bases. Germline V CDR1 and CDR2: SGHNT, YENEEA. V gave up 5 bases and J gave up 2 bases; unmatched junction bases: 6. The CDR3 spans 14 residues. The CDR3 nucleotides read TGTGCCAGCAGCCTATCCGGGACAGCCTACGAGCAGTACTTC. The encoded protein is CASSLSGTAYEQYF.

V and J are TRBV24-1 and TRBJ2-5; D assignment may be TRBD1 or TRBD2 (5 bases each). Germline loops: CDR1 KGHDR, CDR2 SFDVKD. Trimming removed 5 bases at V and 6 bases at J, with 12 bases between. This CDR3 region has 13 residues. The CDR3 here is CATSVSGTKTQYF. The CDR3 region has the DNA TGTGCCACCAGTGTGTCCGGGACGAAGACCCAGTACTTC.

CDR3 protein: CASTPTGLNQPQHF. The DNA of the CDR3 is TGTGCCAGTACCCCAACCGGACTTAATCAGCCCCAGCATTTT. J is TRBJ1-5 and V is TRBV19; D not resolved. Germline assignment: CDR1 LNHDA and CDR2 SQIVND (reference sequence). V was trimmed by 7 bases and J by 4 bases, leaving 14 bases between them. This CDR3 comprises 14 residues.

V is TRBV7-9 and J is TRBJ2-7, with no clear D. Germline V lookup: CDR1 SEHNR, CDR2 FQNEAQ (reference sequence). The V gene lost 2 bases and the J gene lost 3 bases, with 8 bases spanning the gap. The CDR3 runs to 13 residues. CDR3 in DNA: TGTGCCAGCAGCTTATTGGGGAACTACGAGCAGTACTTC. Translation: CASSLLGNYEQYF.

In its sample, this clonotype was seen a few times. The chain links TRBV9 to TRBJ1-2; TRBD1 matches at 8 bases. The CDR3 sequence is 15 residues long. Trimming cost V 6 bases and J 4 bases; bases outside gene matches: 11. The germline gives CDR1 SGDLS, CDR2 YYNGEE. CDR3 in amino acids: CASTTGAGGIYGYTF. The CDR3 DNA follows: TGTGCCAGCACGACCGGGGCAGGGGGCATCTATGGCTACACCTTC.

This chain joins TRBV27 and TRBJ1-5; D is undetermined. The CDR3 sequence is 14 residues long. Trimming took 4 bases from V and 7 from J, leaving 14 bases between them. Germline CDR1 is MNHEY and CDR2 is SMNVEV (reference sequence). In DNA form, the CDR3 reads TGTGCCAGCAGTTCTACTAGGTGGACCCAGCCCCAGCATTTT. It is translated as CASSSTRWTQPQHF.

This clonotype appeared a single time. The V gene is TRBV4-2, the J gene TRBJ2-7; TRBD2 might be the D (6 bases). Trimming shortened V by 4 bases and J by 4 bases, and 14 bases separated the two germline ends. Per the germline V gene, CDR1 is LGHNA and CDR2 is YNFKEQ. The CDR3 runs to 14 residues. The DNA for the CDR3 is TGTGCCAGCAGCCGGTCGACTAGTTTGTACGAGCAGTACTTC. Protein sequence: CASSRSTSLYEQYF.